The rows below give T cell receptor beta chains drawn from one sample of a study of blood T cell repertoires in COVID-19. TCRdb's table, derived via immunoSEQ multiplex PCR, lists solely in-frame clones and lacks some. The repertoire consists of roughly 180,000 clones, with more than 85% occurring once and the leading ten covering less than 1%. The sequenced material came from peripheral blood. The receptors stem from a man younger than 30 with acute or convalescent COVID-19. Each CDR3 is given with its conserved first and last residue. The D gene is left open where the match is weak. Clone sizes are given selectively: once, few, many, or a class where the clone is expanded.

V	J	size	D	CDR3	DNA
TRBV25-1	TRBJ1-2	-	TRBD1	CASSVEGAGGYTF	TGTGCCAGCAGTGTAGAGGGGGCGGGTGGCTACACCTTC
TRBV2	TRBJ1-5	few	TRBD1	CASSVHGTGNQPQHF	TGTGCCAGCAGTGTCCACGGGACAGGCAATCAGCCCCAGCATTTT
TRBV19	TRBJ1-5	-	TRBD1	CASSRASGGSSQHF	TGTGCCAGTAGTAGGGCGTCAGGGGGCTCGTCCCAGCATTTT
TRBV2	TRBJ2-1	-	-	CASSIQNEQFF	TGTGCCAGCAGCATACAAAATGAGCAGTTCTTC
TRBV27	TRBJ1-4	few	TRBD1	CASSLQGAGEKLFF	TGTGCCAGCAGTTTGCAGGGGGCGGGAGAAAAACTGTTTTTT
TRBV4-1	TRBJ2-3	-	-	CASSPLRGGNTDTQYF	TGCGCCAGCAGCCCACTGAGGGGGGGGAACACAGATACGCAGTATTTT
TRBV19	TRBJ2-1	once	-	CASSAGFHNEQFF	TGTGCCAGTAGTGCAGGGTTCCACAATGAGCAGTTCTTC
TRBV28	TRBJ1-5	-	-	CASRPLMGLSDQPQHF	TGTGCCAGCAGACCCCTTATGGGCCTCTCGGATCAGCCCCAGCATTTT
TRBV19	TRBJ2-1	-	-	CASSILSGVYNEQFF	TGTGCCAGTAGTATATTGTCGGGTGTCTACAATGAGCAGTTCTTC
TRBV7-2	TRBJ1-5	-	-	CASSPPSGGSNQPQHF	TGTGCCAGCAGCCCACCATCAGGAGGGAGCAATCAGCCCCAGCATTTT
TRBV29-1	TRBJ2-1	once	-	CSVRTGSDEQFF	TGCAGCGTACGAACCGGGAGTGATGAGCAGTTCTTC
TRBV11-2	TRBJ2-3	-	TRBD2	CASSLASGGIDTQYF	TGTGCCAGCAGCTTAGCTAGCGGGGGAATAGATACGCAGTATTTT
TRBV7-9	TRBJ1-4	few	TRBD1	CASSLLGQERTNEKLFF	TGTGCCAGCAGCCTCCTGGGACAGGAGAGAACTAATGAAAAACTGTTTTTT
TRBV7-8	TRBJ2-3	-	-	CASSTGDTDTQYF	TGTGCCAGCAGTACGGGGGACACAGATACGCAGTATTTT
TRBV4-1	TRBJ2-5	-	TRBD2	CASSQDEAGGFQETQYF	TGCGCCAGCAGCCAAGATGAAGCGGGGGGGTTTCAAGAGACCCAGTACTTC
TRBV19	TRBJ2-2	-	-	CASRSLAVGELFF	TGTGCCAGTAGATCGCTAGCTGTCGGGGAGCTGTTTTTT
TRBV7-9	TRBJ1-1	-	-	CASSYGIGVVTEAFF	TGTGCCAGCAGTTACGGTATAGGGGTCGTGACTGAAGCTTTCTTT
TRBV9	TRBJ1-2	once	-	CASSVDKANYGYTF	TGTGCCAGCAGCGTAGACAAAGCTAACTATGGCTACACCTTC
TRBV9	TRBJ1-2	once	-	CASSARQANYGYTF	TGTGCCAGCAGCGCCAGACAGGCTAACTATGGCTACACCTTC
TRBV5-6	TRBJ1-6	-	-	CASSPGGFYNSPLHF	TGTGCCAGCAGCCCCGGGGGATTCTATAATTCACCCCTCCACTTT
TRBV6-2/TRBV6-3	TRBJ2-5	-	-	CASSYLATGRETQYF	TGTGCCAGCAGTTACCTAGCGACAGGGAGGGAGACCCAGTACTTC
TRBV5-1	TRBJ1-4	-	-	CASSEIANEKLFF	TGCGCCAGCTCCGAGATTGCTAATGAAAAACTGTTTTTT
TRBV29-1	TRBJ1-3	-	TRBD1	CSVSGGEVGNTIYF	TGCAGCGTTTCAGGGGGCGAAGTTGGAAACACCATATATTTT
TRBV15	TRBJ1-5	-	-	CATSREWQGTQPQHF	TGTGCCACCAGCAGAGAGTGGCAGGGGACTCAGCCCCAGCATTTT
TRBV18	TRBJ2-2	-	-	CASSPPPGAATGELFF	TGTGCCAGCTCACCACCGCCAGGGGCGGCCACCGGGGAGCTGTTTTTT
TRBV7-8	TRBJ1-1	-	-	CASTRRVNTEAFF	TGTGCCAGCACCCGTCGGGTGAACACTGAAGCTTTCTTT
TRBV3-1/TRBV3-2	TRBJ1-2	-	-	CASSQEPTNYGYTF	TGTGCCAGCAGCCAAGAGCCGACAAACTATGGCTACACCTTC
TRBV30	TRBJ1-1	once	-	CAWSVNNRPRQNTEAFF	TGTGCCTGGAGTGTCAACAACAGGCCCCGTCAAAACACTGAAGCTTTCTTT
TRBV2	TRBJ2-2	-	TRBD1	CASSWTGDTGELFF	TGTGCCAGCAGCTGGACAGGGGACACCGGGGAGCTGTTTTTT
TRBV19	TRBJ2-3	-	TRBD2	CASSPRGGAADTQYF	TGTGCCAGTAGTCCAAGGGGAGGGGCCGCAGATACGCAGTATTTT
TRBV6-4	TRBJ2-3	-	-	CASSDSGSTDTQYF	TGTGCCAGCAGTGATTCGGGTAGCACAGATACGCAGTATTTT
TRBV9	TRBJ1-1	-	-	CASSVGTKEWTEAFF	TGTGCCAGCAGCGTAGGGACAAAGGAGTGGACTGAAGCTTTCTTT
TRBV15	TRBJ1-5	-	TRBD1	CATSRGQGNQPQHF	TGTGCCACCAGCAGGGGACAGGGGAATCAGCCCCAGCATTTT